These T cell receptor beta chains were read from a single sample in a study of shared clonotypes between healthy human individuals. TCRdb's table, derived via immunoSEQ multiplex PCR, lists solely in-frame clones and lacks some. This sample has 2 million to 2.5 million clones, with about 90% found just once. The sequenced sample consisted of naive CD4+ T cells from PBMCs. Receptors were obtained from a young man in good health. Some clones in this sample may be carry-over from other donors' samples. Each CDR3 is given with its conserved first and last residue. A D gene is named only where the DNA matches it firmly. Clone size is stated in some rows and not others, as once, few, many or a class when expanded.

.	.	TRBV2	TRBJ2-2	CASSMSTYRNTGELFF	TGTGCCAGCAGCATGTCTACCTACCGGAACACCGGGGAGCTGTTTTTT
.	.	TRBV5-1	TRBJ2-2	CASSLGGPGTPGELFF	TGCGCCAGCAGCTTGGGTGGTCCGGGAACCCCCGGGGAGCTGTTTTTT
TRBD1	.	TRBV28	TRBJ2-7	CASSLRDRATYEQYF	TGTGCCAGCAGTCTCCGGGACAGGGCTACCTACGAGCAGTACTTC
.	.	TRBV10-3	TRBJ1-1	CAIRDPRGYTEAFF	TGTGCCATCAGAGATCCTAGAGGCTACACTGAAGCTTTCTTT
.	.	TRBV7-2	TRBJ2-7	CASSLGARSYEQYF	TGTGCCAGCAGCTTAGGGGCCAGATCCTACGAGCAGTACTTC
.	.	TRBV5-1	TRBJ2-7	CASRRSVQTDEQYF	TGCGCCAGCAGGCGGTCCGTTCAAACGGACGAGCAGTACTTC
.	.	TRBV27	TRBJ2-7	CASRGVGTHAYEQYF	TGTGCCAGCAGGGGCGTGGGGACACATGCCTATGAGCAGTACTTC
.	.	TRBV5-1	TRBJ2-5	CASRYTGNQETQYF	TGCGCCAGCAGGTACACAGGGAACCAAGAGACCCAGTACTTC
TRBD1	.	TRBV18	TRBJ2-7	CASSSDRVVDEQYF	TGTGCCAGCTCATCGGACAGGGTTGTAGACGAGCAGTACTTC
TRBD2	.	TRBV14	TRBJ2-1	CASSPLSSGRTTEQFF	TGTGCCAGCAGCCCCCTATCCAGCGGGAGGACTACTGAGCAGTTCTTC
TRBD2	.	TRBV9	TRBJ2-3	CASSVAPGGRIDTQYF	TGTGCCAGCAGCGTAGCTCCGGGAGGGAGAATAGATACGCAGTATTTT
TRBD1	.	TRBV25-1	TRBJ2-5	CASRERTGFGETQYF	TGTGCCAGCAGGGAGCGGACAGGGTTTGGGGAGACCCAGTACTTC
.	.	TRBV19	TRBJ2-1	CASSVPPYLEQFF	TGTGCCAGTAGTGTCCCACCGTATCTGGAGCAGTTCTTC
.	.	TRBV2	TRBJ2-5	CALQGAIWETQYF	TGTGCCCTCCAGGGTGCTATCTGGGAGACCCAGTACTTC
.	.	TRBV7-2	TRBJ1-6	CASSRDGNSPLHF	TGTGCCAGCAGCCGCGACGGAAATTCACCCCTCCACTTT
TRBD1	.	TRBV18	TRBJ2-2	CASSPGTGTTGELFF	TGTGCCAGCTCCCCCGGGACAGGGACCACCGGGGAGCTGTTTTTT
.	.	TRBV11-2	TRBJ2-7	CASSLEWGVYEQYF	TGTGCCAGCAGCTTAGAGTGGGGAGTCTACGAGCAGTACTTC
.	.	TRBV19	TRBJ1-2	CASSIDQGSGYTF	TGTGCCAGTAGTATCGATCAGGGGAGTGGCTACACCTTC
TRBD1	.	TRBV2	TRBJ2-7	CASSLRTGGGDEQYF	TGTGCCAGCAGTCTTAGGACAGGGGGTGGAGACGAGCAGTACTTC
.	.	TRBV7-9	TRBJ1-5	CASSYQENQPQHF	TGTGCCAGCAGCTATCAGGAGAATCAGCCCCAGCATTTT
.	.	TRBV12-5	TRBJ2-3	CASGLGLEFTDTQYF	TGTGCTAGTGGTTTGGGGCTAGAATTCACAGATACGCAGTATTTT
.	once	TRBV28	TRBJ2-2	CASSTRRTVGELFF	TGTGCCAGCAGTACGAGGAGGACGGTCGGGGAGCTGTTTTTT
.	once	TRBV7-9	TRBJ2-5	CASSSSVRSGAQYF	TGTGCCAGCAGCTCCTCGGTGAGGTCCGGGGCCCAGTACTTC
TRBD1	.	TRBV25-1	TRBJ2-7	CASSDTQGAKYEQYF	TGTGCCAGCAGTGATACCCAGGGGGCGAAGTACGAGCAGTACTTC
TRBD1	.	TRBV7-2	TRBJ2-7	CASSLFTGEYEQYF	TGTGCCAGCAGCTTATTTACAGGGGAGTACGAGCAGTACTTC
.	.	TRBV29-1	TRBJ1-2	CSVVDRPANYGYTF	TGCAGCGTTGTAGACAGACCGGCTAACTATGGCTACACCTTC
.	.	TRBV19	TRBJ1-3	CASKHNSGNTIYF	TGTGCCAGTAAACACAACTCTGGAAACACCATATATTTT
.	.	TRBV28	TRBJ1-2	CASSFSQGGYTF	TGTGCCAGCAGTTTTTCCCAGGGAGGCTACACCTTC
.	.	TRBV23-1	TRBJ2-7	CASSQSYAGCSGQYF	TGCGCCAGCAGTCAAAGTTATGCAGGCTGCTCGGGGCAGTACTTC
TRBD1	.	TRBV5-1	TRBJ2-7	CASSLVTGGPYEQYF	TGCGCCAGCAGCTTGGTAACAGGGGGGCCCTACGAGCAGTACTTC
.	.	TRBV7-8	TRBJ2-7	CASSLVNEQYF	TGTGCCAGCAGCTTAGTTAACGAGCAGTACTTC
.	.	TRBV7-2	TRBJ2-3	CASSLVSASTDTQYF	TGTGCCAGCAGCTTAGTATCTGCTAGCACAGATACGCAGTATTTT
TRBD2	.	TRBV7-2	TRBJ2-7	CASSPSTWTSGRAYEQYF	TGTGCCAGCAGCCCCTCGACGTGGACTAGCGGGAGGGCCTACGAGCAGTACTTC